What follows are 13 T cell receptor beta chains derived from one specimen sequenced in a study of T cell changes during pregnancy in multiple sclerosis. Method: immunoSEQ multiplex PCR; TCRdb's copy keeps in-frame clones and lacks some. The sample has tens of thousands of clones, about nine tenths seen once. Sequencing used CD4+ T cells from peripheral blood mononuclear cells, obtained after pregnancy. These receptors were taken from a female donor with multiple sclerosis, enrolled in a pregnancy study.

The V gene is TRBV28, the J gene TRBJ2-7; TRBD1 matches at 8 bases. With 6 bases clipped from V and 3 bases from J, the junction kept 4 bases outside the gene matches. This CDR3 contains 13 residues. The germline V gene encodes CDR1 MDHEN and CDR2 SYDVKM. In DNA, the CDR3 is TGTGCCAGCAGACATGACAGGGGCTACGAGCAGTACTTC. Amino acids: CASRHDRGYEQYF.

This clone was found a few times. The chain carries TRBV6-6 and TRBJ2-3, with 9 nucleotides matching TRBD2. V was clipped by 0 bases and J by 1 base; unmatched bases: 2. Germline assignment: CDR1 MNHNY and CDR2 SVGAGI (reference sequence). This CDR3 has 16 residues. CDR3 loop: CASSYSLAGGTDTQYF. The CDR3, as DNA: TGTGCCAGCAGTTACTCATTAGCGGGAGGCACAGATACGCAGTATTTT.

The chain joins TRBV5-4 to TRBJ2-5; TRBD2 aligns across 10 bases. The trim removed 0 bases at V and 7 bases at J, leaving 12 bases unmatched. Germline V gene sequence: CDR1 SGHNT, CDR2 YYREEE (reference sequence). This CDR3 is built from 17 residues. This chain's CDR3 is CASSLGLAGNVRVTQYF. CDR3 nucleotide sequence: TGTGCCAGCAGCTTGGGACTAGCGGGTAACGTGCGGGTGACCCAGTACTTC.

This clone was detected only once. The gene calls are TRBV7-3 and TRBJ2-1, with 12 bases aligning to TRBD2. CDR3 length: 15 residues. V shed 5 bases, J shed 7 bases, and the junction held 6 bases outside the gene matches. Germline assignment: CDR1 SGHTA and CDR2 FQGTGA. In DNA, the CDR3 is TGTGCCAGCAGCCCCGAACTAGCGGGAGGAAATGAGCAGTTCTTC. Translated, it gives CASSPELAGGNEQFF.

J is TRBJ1-5 and V is TRBV28; possible D gene TRBD1, 5 bases. The germline V and J ends were trimmed by 7 bases and 2 bases, with 9 bases remaining between them. The CDR3 runs 13 residues. The V gene's germline CDR1 is MDHEN and CDR2 SYDVKM. CDR3 sequence (DNA): TGTGCCAGCAAGAAACAGGGCAATCAGCCCCAGCATTTT. This translates into CASKKQGNQPQHF. Full variable domain (missing parts from reference TRBV28 and TRBJ1-5): DVKVTQSSRYLVKRTGEKVFLECVQDMDHENMFWYRQDPGLGLRLIYFSYDVKMKEKGDIPEGYSVSREKKERFSLILESASTNQTSMYLCASKKQGNQPQHFGDGTRLSIL.

The chain carries TRBV7-2 and TRBJ2-7; 7 nucleotides agree with TRBD2. With V trimmed by 2 bases and J by 1 base, 14 bases remained unmatched. This CDR3 is built from 18 residues. CDR1 and CDR2 from the germline V gene are SGHTA and FQGNSA. In DNA, the CDR3 is TGTGCCAGCAGCTTATCAGTGGGAGGGCCGAGGGGTTCCTACGAGCAGTACTTC. Encoded protein: CASSLSVGGPRGSYEQYF.

The rearrangement joins TRBV4-3 to TRBJ2-3, with D tentatively TRBD2 (5 bases). The CDR3 loop spans 15 amino acids. Germline values: CDR1 LGHNA, CDR2 YSLEER. V dropped 2 bases and J dropped 1 base, with 10 bases sitting between them. The CDR3 loop reads CASSQQRSRTDTQYF. For the CDR3, the DNA is TGCGCCAGCAGCCAACAGCGGAGTCGCACAGATACGCAGTATTTT.

This chain connects TRBV5-5 to TRBJ1-1; D gene unclear. There are 13 residues in the CDR3. The germline V gene encodes CDR1 SGHKS and CDR2 YYEKEE (reference sequence). V lost 6 bases and J lost 7, with 16 bases in between. The chain's CDR3 is CASTKGPGVEAFF. Written as DNA, the CDR3 is TGTGCCAGCACTAAAGGCCCGGGAGTTGAAGCTTTCTTT.

The J gene is TRBJ2-7, the V gene TRBV19; 10 nucleotides match TRBD2. This CDR3 comprises 16 residues. V was clipped by 5 bases and J by 5 bases; unmatched bases: 12. Germline V gene data show CDR1 as LNHDA and CDR2 as SQIVND (reference sequence). The chain's CDR3 is CASSPRSGTSENEQYF. CDR3 sequence (DNA): TGTGCCAGTAGTCCTAGATCCGGGACTAGCGAAAACGAGCAGTACTTC. Using reference TRBV19 and TRBJ2-7 for the parts outside the CDR3, the full variable domain is DGGITQSPKYLFRKEGQNVTLSCEQNLNHDAMYWYRQDPGQGLRLIYYSQIVNDFQKGDIAEGYSVSREKKESFPLTVTSAQKNPTAFYLCASSPRSGTSENEQYFGPGTRLTVT.

CDR3 in amino acids: CASSRRTSGSSYNEQFF. CDR3 DNA sequence: TGTGCCAGCAGTAGACGGACTAGCGGGAGCTCCTACAATGAGCAGTTCTTC. V usage is TRBV28 and J usage is TRBJ2-1, with TRBD2 matching 13 bases. Germline-derived CDR1 and CDR2 are MDHEN and SYDVKM. This CDR3 comprises 17 residues. After removal of 5 bases from V and 0 bases from J, the junction contained 4 bases not matched to a gene. The full variable domain, its missing parts supplied by reference TRBV28 and TRBJ2-1, is DVKVTQSSRYLVKRTGEKVFLECVQDMDHENMFWYRQDPGLGLRLIYFSYDVKMKEKGDIPEGYSVSREKKERFSLILESASTNQTSMYLCASSRRTSGSSYNEQFFGPGTRLTVL.

Only a few counts were recorded for this clone. The chain has TRBV6-6 and TRBJ2-1, with 10 positions matching TRBD1. V lost 10 bases to trimming and J lost 10 bases; unmatched junction nucleotides: 10. The length of the CDR3 is 13 residues. Germline V lookup: CDR1 MNHNY, CDR2 SVGAGI (reference sequence). The DNA for the CDR3 is TGTGCCATCAATAGGGGACAGGGGATAGAGCAGTTCTTC. Translated, it gives CAINRGQGIEQFF.

The chain links TRBV27 to TRBJ1-1; 9 bases are shared with TRBD1. Germline V CDR1 and CDR2: MNHEY, SMNVEV (reference sequence). There are 18 residues in the CDR3. The trim removed 5 bases at V and 0 bases at J, leaving 13 bases unmatched. CDR3 amino acids: CASSPGTGRPVMNTEAFF. The CDR3 DNA reads as TGTGCCAGCAGTCCCGGGACAGGGAGGCCAGTTATGAACACTGAAGCTTTCTTT.

The rearrangement uses TRBV5-6 and TRBJ2-7; TRBD1 might be the D (6 bases). The germline V gene encodes CDR1 SGHDT and CDR2 YYEEEE. The germline V and J ends were trimmed by 1 base and 3 bases, with 17 bases remaining between them. This CDR3 comprises 16 residues. CDR3 in amino acids: CASSLPTGQGNYEQYF. CDR3 sequence (DNA): TGTGCCAGCAGCTTGCCCACAGGGCAGGGGAACTACGAGCAGTACTTC.